This is a list of T cell receptor beta chains from one sample in a study of T cell responses to AZD1222 COVID-19 vaccine. The data were produced by immunoSEQ multiplex PCR, yet TCRdb's version contains in-frame clones alone and is incomplete. The table lists about 67,000 clones, roughly 80% of them singletons. The source material was peripheral blood, sampled on day 0 of AZD1222 vaccination. These receptors were obtained from an adult in good health. CDR3s include the opening cysteine and the closing phenylalanine or tryptophan. The D gene is left open where the match is weak. Only part of the rows carry a size: once, few, many, or a class if the clone is expanded.

clone_size j_call v_call d_call cdr3_aa cdr3_nt
- TRBJ1-5 TRBV6-2/TRBV6-3 - CASSSTNGRSNQPQHF TGTGCCAGCAGTTCTACGAATGGACGGAGCAATCAGCCCCAGCATTTT
once TRBJ2-3 TRBV21-1 - CASSKAGDRATDTQYF TGTGCCAGCAGCAAAGCGGGGGACAGGGCCACAGATACGCAGTATTTT
- TRBJ1-5 TRBV7-2 TRBD1 CASSRGQSDQPQHF TGTGCCAGCAGCAGGGGACAGTCGGATCAGCCCCAGCATTTT
- TRBJ2-7 TRBV19 - CASSYTGSGYEQYF TGTGCCAGTAGTTATACCGGGAGTGGGTACGAGCAGTACTTC
- TRBJ2-7 TRBV7-9 TRBD1 CASSHYRDRLAVGTYEQYF TGTGCCAGCAGCCATTACCGGGACAGGCTGGCGGTTGGGACCTACGAGCAGTACTTC
- TRBJ1-1 TRBV6-6 - CASSYEPQRNTEAFF TGTGCCAGCAGTTACGAGCCCCAGCGGAACACTGAAGCTTTCTTT
- TRBJ2-7 TRBV18 - CASSPLGGDEQYF TGTGCCAGCTCACCACTAGGTGGGGACGAGCAGTACTTC
- TRBJ2-1 TRBV14 - CASSRFQTGEQFF TGTGCCAGCAGCCGATTCCAGACTGGCGAGCAGTTCTTC
once TRBJ2-7 TRBV5-4 TRBD1 CASSLFVTGGGEQYF TGTGCCAGCAGCTTGTTCGTGACAGGGGGCGGCGAGCAGTACTTC
once TRBJ1-6 TRBV9 - CASSVVQGSPLHF TGTGCCAGCAGCGTAGTTCAGGGTTCACCCCTCCACTTT
- TRBJ1-1 TRBV6-2/TRBV6-3 TRBD1 CASSYASGGGEAFF TGTGCCAGCAGTTACGCATCAGGGGGAGGTGAAGCTTTCTTT
once TRBJ2-7 TRBV12-3/TRBV12-4 - CASSPGPWDEQYF TGTGCCAGCAGCCCCGGACCCTGGGACGAGCAGTACTTC
- TRBJ2-7 TRBV4-1 TRBD1 CASSQGTVYSYEQYF TGCGCCAGCAGCCAGGGGACAGTTTACTCCTACGAGCAGTACTTC
- TRBJ1-1 TRBV5-1 - CASTSGGRQNTEAFF TGCGCCAGCACCTCCGGGGGCAGGCAGAACACTGAAGCTTTCTTT
- TRBJ2-3 TRBV7-3 - CASSLLGLRGTDTQYF TGTGCCAGCAGCTTATTGGGCCTAAGGGGCACAGATACGCAGTATTTT
- TRBJ2-3 TRBV19 - CASSIGGLPDTQYF TGTGCCAGTAGTATAGGAGGGCTGCCAGATACGCAGTATTTT
few TRBJ1-5 TRBV4-2 - CASSQVGSNQPQHF TGTGCCAGCAGCCAAGTAGGGAGTAATCAGCCCCAGCATTTT
- TRBJ1-5 TRBV7-9 TRBD1 CASSSDREAQPQHF TGTGCCAGCAGCTCGGACAGGGAAGCTCAGCCCCAGCATTTT
- TRBJ2-3 TRBV28 TRBD2 CASSQSGRATDTQYF TGTGCCAGCAGCCAGAGCGGGAGGGCCACAGATACGCAGTATTTT
- TRBJ2-7 TRBV7-2 TRBD2 CASSTRTSGTYEQYF TGTGCCAGCAGCACCAGAACTAGCGGGACTTACGAGCAGTACTTC
- TRBJ2-2 TRBV2 TRBD1 CASSRQGLVTGELFF TGTGCCAGCAGCCGACAGGGTCTGGTCACCGGGGAGCTGTTTTTT
- TRBJ2-2 TRBV7-9 - CASSLGGARSTGELFF TGTGCCAGCAGCTTAGGGGGGGCGCGGAGCACCGGGGAGCTGTTTTTT
few TRBJ1-5 TRBV6-5 - CALGGQGNQPQHF TGTGCCTTAGGGGGGCAGGGAAATCAGCCCCAGCATTTT
- TRBJ1-3 TRBV28 - CASSAPAGTIYF TGTGCCAGCAGCGCCCCCGCCGGCACCATATATTTT
- TRBJ2-1 TRBV19 - CASSIYGDNVNEQFF TGTGCCAGTAGTATATATGGGGACAACGTCAATGAGCAGTTCTTC
- TRBJ1-5 TRBV3-1/TRBV3-2 - CASSQVGQPQHF TGTGCCAGCAGCCAAGTCGGTCAGCCCCAGCATTTT
once TRBJ2-7 TRBV5-5 - CASNPVRGFDEQYF TGTGCCAGCAACCCCGTACGGGGTTTCGACGAGCAGTACTTC
few TRBJ1-3 TRBV7-2 TRBD1 CASSLDPGQTFGNTIYF TGTGCCAGCAGCTTAGACCCGGGACAGACCTTTGGAAACACCATATATTTT
- TRBJ1-3 TRBV15 - CATSRDLGSGNTIYF TGTGCCACCAGCAGAGATCTGGGATCTGGAAACACCATATATTTT
- TRBJ2-1 TRBV2 - CASRMDSSSYNEQFF TGTGCCAGCAGGATGGACAGCAGCTCCTACAATGAGCAGTTCTTC
- TRBJ1-4 TRBV5-4 - CASSLVGEKLFF TGTGCCAGCAGCTTGGTAGGAGAAAAACTGTTTTTT
- TRBJ1-5 TRBV28 - CASREQGNQPQHF TGTGCCAGCAGAGAGCAGGGTAATCAGCCCCAGCATTTT
- TRBJ2-2 TRBV7-3 TRBD2 CASSLAGANTGELFF TGTGCCAGCAGCTTGGCGGGGGCGAACACCGGGGAGCTGTTTTTT
- TRBJ2-3 TRBV24-1 - CATSDPRGTDTQYF TGTGCCACCAGTGACCCGAGGGGTACAGATACGCAGTATTTT
- TRBJ2-7 TRBV7-9 - CASSPRGFGEQYF TGTGCCAGCAGCCCCCGTGGGTTTGGCGAGCAGTACTTC